This TCR beta chain originates from a study of T cells in Graves' hyperthyroidism and ophthalmopathy. This clonotype has just one count. One base away lies a much larger clone, so this may be a sequencing read error. The CDR3 regions of TCR beta were amplified from RNA transcripts. A set of HTBI primers served as the primers for a first-round RT-PCR of the TCR CDR3. TCRdb reanalysed the multiplex PCR reads using MiXCR and keeps one entry per CDR3 protein. Seen here are around 690,000 distinct CDR3 sequences, 15% to 20% observed once, and the top ten hold roughly a sixth. The V gene's germline CDR1 is DFQATT and CDR2 SNEGSKA (reference sequence). This CDR3 is built from 14 residues. The V end lost 5 bases, the J end lost 2 bases, and 14 bases lay between the germline ends.

The chain employs TRBV20-1 and TRBJ2-3; weak D call: TRBD2 (6 bases). The source of this sequence is a man aged 50-60 years with Graves' hyperthyroidism. The sequencing input was blood. The CDR3 DNA reads as TGCAGTGCTGGTGGACTATCCCACACAGATACGCAGTATTTT. Protein: CSAGGLSHTDTQYF.